The clone carrying this TCR beta chain was observed many times. The assay was run at deep level. It was across several immunoSEQ plates that each subset's genomic DNA was evenly split. Replicate PCRs were loaded with approximately 300 ng DNA from unsorted PBMC, around 28,000 T cell genomes. Assay: immunoSEQ multiplex PCR; the TCRdb copy retains only in-frame clones and omits some. The table has about 100,000 clones, less than 60% seen once; the top ten hold around 15%. This sample is part of a study of shared clonotypes between healthy human individuals. The study used approximately 92 million PBMCs per unsorted sample for genomic DNA. The sequenced sample consisted of PBMCs. The receptor's source is a middle-aged woman in good health. Some clones in this sample may be carry-over from other donors' samples.

The CDR3 nucleotides read TGTGCCAGCAGCTTAGGGGACGGAGCCTACGAGCAGTACTTC. This translates into CASSLGDGAYEQYF. J is TRBJ2-7 and V is TRBV5-4; D is perhaps TRBD1 or TRBD2 (5 bases each). The CDR3 covers 14 residues. The V and J ends lost 2 bases and 2 bases respectively, with 11 bases between them. Germline lookup yields CDR1 SGHNT and CDR2 YYREEE (reference sequence).